The rows below give T cell receptor beta chains drawn from one sample of a study of shared clonotypes between healthy human individuals. Clones were read by immunoSEQ multiplex PCR, and TCRdb kept only the in-frame ones, dropping some. The sample holds fewer than 1.6 million clones, 98% to 99% seen once. Sequenced: naive CD4+ T cells sorted from blood. These receptor sequences come from a man under 40 in good health. CDR3s include the opening cysteine and the closing phenylalanine or tryptophan. A D gene is named only where the DNA matches it firmly. The size field is filled for only some rows; it gives once, few, many or a size class.

clone size: NA
V gene: TRBV9
D gene: NA
J gene: TRBJ2-2
CDR3 DNA: TGTGCCAGCAGCGTACGTCAGGGAGCTGGGACCGGGGAGCTGTTTTTT
CDR3 protein: CASSVRQGAGTGELFF

clone size: NA
V gene: TRBV5-4
D gene: NA
J gene: TRBJ2-7
CDR3 DNA: TGTGCCAGCCGGACGGAAATTAGCTCCTACGAGCAGTACTTC
CDR3 protein: CASRTEISSYEQYF

clone size: NA
V gene: TRBV5-1
D gene: TRBD2
J gene: TRBJ2-3
CDR3 DNA: TGCGCCAGCAGCTTGGAGGCAACTAGCGTGGCAGATACGCAGTATTTT
CDR3 protein: CASSLEATSVADTQYF

clone size: NA
V gene: TRBV2
D gene: TRBD1
J gene: TRBJ1-2
CDR3 DNA: TGTGCCAGCAGTCCGAACAGGGGAGTGGTAGATGGCTACACCTTC
CDR3 protein: CASSPNRGVVDGYTF

clone size: NA
V gene: TRBV5-4
D gene: TRBD1
J gene: TRBJ2-3
CDR3 DNA: TGTGCCAGCCGCCCGACAGGGCAGGTAGTAGGAGATACGCAGTATTTT
CDR3 protein: CASRPTGQVVGDTQYF

clone size: once
V gene: TRBV5-6
D gene: NA
J gene: TRBJ1-1
CDR3 DNA: TGTGCCAGCAGCTTGTGGGGGCCGTACACTGAAGCTTTCTTT
CDR3 protein: CASSLWGPYTEAFF

clone size: NA
V gene: TRBV9
D gene: NA
J gene: TRBJ2-1
CDR3 DNA: TGTGCCAGCAGCGTAGGGACCGGGTTGGATGAGCAGTTCTTC
CDR3 protein: CASSVGTGLDEQFF

clone size: once
V gene: TRBV15
D gene: NA
J gene: TRBJ1-1
CDR3 DNA: TGTGCCACCAGCAGAGATAGGCTGATGAACACTGAAGCTTTCTTT
CDR3 protein: CATSRDRLMNTEAFF

clone size: NA
V gene: TRBV11-2
D gene: NA
J gene: TRBJ2-7
CDR3 DNA: TGTGCCAGCAGCTTACGAGGGCGTAGCTCCTACGAGCAGTACTTC
CDR3 protein: CASSLRGRSSYEQYF

clone size: NA
V gene: TRBV5-1
D gene: NA
J gene: TRBJ1-1
CDR3 DNA: TGCGCCAGCAGCTCCAGGGTGAACACTGAAGCTTTCTTT
CDR3 protein: CASSSRVNTEAFF

clone size: NA
V gene: TRBV11-2
D gene: NA
J gene: TRBJ2-1
CDR3 DNA: TGTGCCAGCAGCTTAGTACAGGGTTTGTATGAGCAGTTCTTC
CDR3 protein: CASSLVQGLYEQFF

clone size: NA
V gene: TRBV21-1
D gene: NA
J gene: TRBJ2-1
CDR3 DNA: TGTGCCAGCAGCAACCGGGACAGGTGGCAGTTCTTC
CDR3 protein: CASSNRDRWQFF

clone size: NA
V gene: TRBV30
D gene: NA
J gene: TRBJ2-3
CDR3 DNA: TGTGCCTGGAGTGTGGACGGGTACACAGATACGCAGTATTTT
CDR3 protein: CAWSVDGYTDTQYF

clone size: NA
V gene: TRBV19
D gene: NA
J gene: TRBJ1-3
CDR3 DNA: TGTGCCAGTAGTGCAAGACCCGGACCGCGCTCTGGAAACACCATATATTTT
CDR3 protein: CASSARPGPRSGNTIYF

clone size: NA
V gene: TRBV6-1
D gene: NA
J gene: TRBJ2-1
CDR3 DNA: TGTGCCAGCAACCCTCCGCCTGGCTCCTACAATGAGCAGTTCTTC
CDR3 protein: CASNPPPGSYNEQFF

clone size: NA
V gene: TRBV9
D gene: NA
J gene: TRBJ2-7
CDR3 DNA: TGTGCCAGCAGCGGAGGGGTAGGAGCCTCCTACGAGCAGTACTTC
CDR3 protein: CASSGGVGASYEQYF

clone size: NA
V gene: TRBV27
D gene: TRBD1
J gene: TRBJ2-3
CDR3 DNA: TGTGCCAGCTCCCGGGACAGGGCCGCCGATACGCAGTATTTT
CDR3 protein: CASSRDRAADTQYF

clone size: NA
V gene: TRBV7-9
D gene: NA
J gene: TRBJ1-3
CDR3 DNA: TGTGCCAGCAGCACCTCTCCGGACGGTTCTGGAAACACCATATATTTT
CDR3 protein: CASSTSPDGSGNTIYF

clone size: once
V gene: TRBV6-6
D gene: NA
J gene: TRBJ2-7
CDR3 DNA: TGTGCCAGCAGGTCAGGACGGCCGCCTTACGAGCAGTACTTC
CDR3 protein: CASRSGRPPYEQYF

clone size: NA
V gene: TRBV2
D gene: NA
J gene: TRBJ2-1
CDR3 DNA: TGTGCCAGCAGTAGGGCTAGCGCCTTAAATGAGCAGTTCTTC
CDR3 protein: CASSRASALNEQFF

clone size: NA
V gene: TRBV15
D gene: TRBD2
J gene: TRBJ2-1
CDR3 DNA: TGTGCCACCAGCCTAACTAGCGGGAGCAATGAGCAGTTCTTC
CDR3 protein: CATSLTSGSNEQFF

clone size: NA
V gene: TRBV6-1
D gene: NA
J gene: TRBJ2-1
CDR3 DNA: TGTGCCAGCACGGGTCGGTACAATGAGCAGTTCTTC
CDR3 protein: CASTGRYNEQFF

clone size: NA
V gene: TRBV7-9
D gene: NA
J gene: TRBJ2-4
CDR3 DNA: TGTGCCAGCAGCCCTCTCAGTAGGGGAAACATTCAGTACTTC
CDR3 protein: CASSPLSRGNIQYF

clone size: NA
V gene: TRBV5-1
D gene: NA
J gene: TRBJ1-6
CDR3 DNA: TGCGCCAGCAGCCTAACTGGGGGGTCACCCCTCCACTTT
CDR3 protein: CASSLTGGSPLHF

clone size: NA
V gene: TRBV7-3
D gene: NA
J gene: TRBJ2-2
CDR3 DNA: TGTGCCAGCAGCGACCAGGGGAACACCGGGGAGCTGTTTTTT
CDR3 protein: CASSDQGNTGELFF

clone size: NA
V gene: TRBV5-1
D gene: NA
J gene: TRBJ1-2
CDR3 DNA: TGCGCCAGCAGCATGGACACGGGGAACTATGGCTACACCTTC
CDR3 protein: CASSMDTGNYGYTF

clone size: NA
V gene: TRBV7-9
D gene: TRBD1
J gene: TRBJ2-2
CDR3 DNA: TGTGCCAGCAGCTCGCCCATGGGACAGAGCTCGGGCGGGGAGCTGTTTTTT
CDR3 protein: CASSSPMGQSSGGELFF

clone size: NA
V gene: TRBV6-1
D gene: NA
J gene: TRBJ2-7
CDR3 DNA: TGTGCCAGCGTGACGGGAGTTGCAAGGTACGAGCAGTACTTC
CDR3 protein: CASVTGVARYEQYF

clone size: NA
V gene: TRBV6-1
D gene: TRBD1
J gene: TRBJ2-5
CDR3 DNA: TGTGCCAGCAGTGTACAGGGGGAGACCCAGTACTTC
CDR3 protein: CASSVQGETQYF

clone size: NA
V gene: TRBV29-1
D gene: NA
J gene: TRBJ2-3
CDR3 DNA: TGCAGCGCTAGGACGCAGACAGATACGCAGTATTTT
CDR3 protein: CSARTQTDTQYF

clone size: NA
V gene: TRBV28
D gene: NA
J gene: TRBJ2-7
CDR3 DNA: TGTGCCAGCAAAATCCAAGACTACGAGCAGTACTTC
CDR3 protein: CASKIQDYEQYF

clone size: NA
V gene: TRBV7-8
D gene: NA
J gene: TRBJ2-7
CDR3 DNA: TGTGCCAGCAGCTTAAGGTCCCATACCTACGAGCAGTACTTC
CDR3 protein: CASSLRSHTYEQYF

clone size: NA
V gene: TRBV5-6
D gene: NA
J gene: TRBJ1-4
CDR3 DNA: TGTGCCAGCAGCTTGGGTCGTAATGAAAAACTGTTTTTT
CDR3 protein: CASSLGRNEKLFF

clone size: NA
V gene: TRBV28
D gene: NA
J gene: TRBJ2-7
CDR3 DNA: TGTGCCAGCAGACCCCCGGGACTCGTCTCCTACGAGCAGTACTTC
CDR3 protein: CASRPPGLVSYEQYF

clone size: NA
V gene: TRBV28
D gene: NA
J gene: TRBJ1-5
CDR3 DNA: TGTGCCAGCAGTTTGAGGGGACATCTTAGAAGCAATCAGCCCCAGCATTTT
CDR3 protein: CASSLRGHLRSNQPQHF

clone size: NA
V gene: TRBV5-4
D gene: NA
J gene: TRBJ2-1
CDR3 DNA: TGTGCCAGCAGCTTGGGGACTTTATATTACAATGAGCAGTTCTTC
CDR3 protein: CASSLGTLYYNEQFF

clone size: NA
V gene: TRBV7-7
D gene: NA
J gene: TRBJ2-1
CDR3 DNA: TGTGCTAGCAGCCCCGGGACTGGGGTCCCCAATGAGCAGTTCTTC
CDR3 protein: CASSPGTGVPNEQFF

clone size: NA
V gene: TRBV18
D gene: TRBD2
J gene: TRBJ2-1
CDR3 DNA: TGTGCCAGCGGACGGGAGGTAGGCTACAATGAGCAGTTCTTC
CDR3 protein: CASGREVGYNEQFF

clone size: NA
V gene: TRBV28
D gene: NA
J gene: TRBJ1-2
CDR3 DNA: TGTGCCAGCAGCCTTGACAGCTCCTATGGCTACACCTTC
CDR3 protein: CASSLDSSYGYTF

clone size: once
V gene: TRBV7-6
D gene: TRBD1
J gene: TRBJ2-1
CDR3 DNA: TGTGCCAGCAGCTTTCCGGGACAGGACTACAATGAGCAGTTCTTC
CDR3 protein: CASSFPGQDYNEQFF

clone size: once
V gene: TRBV19
D gene: NA
J gene: TRBJ2-1
CDR3 DNA: TGTGCCAGTAGTTTACAGGGTCTCCCCTACAATGAGCAGTTCTTC
CDR3 protein: CASSLQGLPYNEQFF

clone size: NA
V gene: TRBV29-1
D gene: NA
J gene: TRBJ2-5
CDR3 DNA: TGCAGCGTTGGAGGGAACCAAGAGACCCAGTACTTC
CDR3 protein: CSVGGNQETQYF

clone size: NA
V gene: TRBV7-2
D gene: NA
J gene: TRBJ1-2
CDR3 DNA: TGTGCCAGCAGCTTATGGCAGACAGGCGGGGGCTACACCTTC
CDR3 protein: CASSLWQTGGGYTF

clone size: NA
V gene: TRBV4-3
D gene: TRBD1
J gene: TRBJ1-5
CDR3 DNA: TGCGCCAGCAGCCAAGAGGCCAGGGGGCGATCTCAGCCCCAGCATTTT
CDR3 protein: CASSQEARGRSQPQHF

clone size: once
V gene: TRBV28
D gene: TRBD2
J gene: TRBJ2-2
CDR3 DNA: TGTGCCAGCAGCGTAGCGGGATCGAACACCGGGGAGCTGTTTTTT
CDR3 protein: CASSVAGSNTGELFF

clone size: NA
V gene: TRBV6-5
D gene: NA
J gene: TRBJ2-3
CDR3 DNA: TGTGCCAGCAGTCGACGTGAAAGCACAGATACGCAGTATTTT
CDR3 protein: CASSRRESTDTQYF

clone size: NA
V gene: TRBV15
D gene: NA
J gene: TRBJ2-1
CDR3 DNA: TGTGCCACCAGCAGGGGGGTAAGTGCTGAGCAGTTCTTC
CDR3 protein: CATSRGVSAEQFF

clone size: NA
V gene: TRBV23-1
D gene: NA
J gene: TRBJ1-5
CDR3 DNA: TGCGCCAGCACCCGAAATTCCCTTAGTCAGCCCCAGCATTTT
CDR3 protein: CASTRNSLSQPQHF

clone size: NA
V gene: TRBV5-1
D gene: NA
J gene: TRBJ2-7
CDR3 DNA: TGCGCCAGCAGCATCTACTACGAGCAGTACTTC
CDR3 protein: CASSIYYEQYF

clone size: once
V gene: TRBV19
D gene: NA
J gene: TRBJ2-7
CDR3 DNA: TGTGCCAGTAGTATTCTGGGGTACGAGCAGTACTTC
CDR3 protein: CASSILGYEQYF

clone size: NA
V gene: TRBV14
D gene: TRBD2
J gene: TRBJ2-7
CDR3 DNA: TGTGCCAGCAGCGGCAGTGCTAGCGGAGGCTACGAGCAGTACTTC
CDR3 protein: CASSGSASGGYEQYF

clone size: NA
V gene: TRBV27
D gene: NA
J gene: TRBJ2-7
CDR3 DNA: TGTGCCAGCAGTTTATTTGGTCGGCAGGGGCCCCCCGGGCAGTACTTC
CDR3 protein: CASSLFGRQGPPGQYF

clone size: NA
V gene: TRBV5-1
D gene: NA
J gene: TRBJ1-1
CDR3 DNA: TGCGCCAGCAGCTTGGAGCCAAGGAACACTGAAGCTTTCTTT
CDR3 protein: CASSLEPRNTEAFF

clone size: NA
V gene: TRBV29-1
D gene: NA
J gene: TRBJ2-5
CDR3 DNA: TGCAGCGTTGTCCTACGGCAGTCTCAAGAGACCCAGTACTTC
CDR3 protein: CSVVLRQSQETQYF

clone size: NA
V gene: TRBV11-2
D gene: TRBD1
J gene: TRBJ2-5
CDR3 DNA: TGTGCCAGCAGCGCAAGACAGGGGACCCAGTACTTC
CDR3 protein: CASSARQGTQYF

clone size: NA
V gene: TRBV9
D gene: NA
J gene: TRBJ2-2
CDR3 DNA: TGTGCCAGAATAGGAGGGGAGAAAACCGGGGAGCTGTTTTTT
CDR3 protein: CARIGGEKTGELFF

clone size: NA
V gene: TRBV5-1
D gene: NA
J gene: TRBJ1-1
CDR3 DNA: TGCGCCAGCAGCGTGACACCGAACACTGAAGCTTTCTTT
CDR3 protein: CASSVTPNTEAFF

clone size: NA
V gene: TRBV7-8
D gene: NA
J gene: TRBJ2-7
CDR3 DNA: TGTGCCAGCAGCTTAGATCTGCAGGTAGCATACGAGCAGTACTTC
CDR3 protein: CASSLDLQVAYEQYF

clone size: NA
V gene: TRBV4-2
D gene: NA
J gene: TRBJ1-4
CDR3 DNA: TGTGCCAGCAGCCGTTCTAATGAAAAACTGTTTTTT
CDR3 protein: CASSRSNEKLFF